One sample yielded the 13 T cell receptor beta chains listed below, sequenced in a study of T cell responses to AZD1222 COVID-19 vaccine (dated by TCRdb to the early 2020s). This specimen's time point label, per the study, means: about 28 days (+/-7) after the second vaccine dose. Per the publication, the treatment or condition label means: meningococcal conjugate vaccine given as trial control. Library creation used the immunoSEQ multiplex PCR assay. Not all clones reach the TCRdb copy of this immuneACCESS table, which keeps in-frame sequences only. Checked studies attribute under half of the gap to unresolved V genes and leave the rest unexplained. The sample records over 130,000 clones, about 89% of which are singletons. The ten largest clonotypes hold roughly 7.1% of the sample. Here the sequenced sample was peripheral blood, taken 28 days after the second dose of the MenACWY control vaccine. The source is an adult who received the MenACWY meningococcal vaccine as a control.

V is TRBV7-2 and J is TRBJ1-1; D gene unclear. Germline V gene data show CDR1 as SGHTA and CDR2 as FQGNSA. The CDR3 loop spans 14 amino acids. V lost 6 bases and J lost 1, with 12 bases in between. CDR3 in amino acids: CASSFSGRNTEAFF. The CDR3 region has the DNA TGTGCCAGCAGTTTTAGTGGGAGGAACACTGAAGCTTTCTTT.

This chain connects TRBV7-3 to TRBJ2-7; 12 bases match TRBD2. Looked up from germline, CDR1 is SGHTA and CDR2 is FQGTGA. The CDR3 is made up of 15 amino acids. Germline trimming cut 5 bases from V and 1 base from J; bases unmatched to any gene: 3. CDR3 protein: CASSLGTSGSYEQYF. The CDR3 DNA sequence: TGTGCCAGCAGCCTGGGGACTAGCGGGTCCTACGAGCAGTACTTC.

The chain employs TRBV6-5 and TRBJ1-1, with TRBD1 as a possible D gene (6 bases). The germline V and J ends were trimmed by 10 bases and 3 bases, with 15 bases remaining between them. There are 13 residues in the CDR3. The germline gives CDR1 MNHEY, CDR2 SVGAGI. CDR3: CATTFRTDTEAFF. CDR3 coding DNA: TGTGCCACCACCTTTCGGACAGACACTGAAGCTTTCTTT.

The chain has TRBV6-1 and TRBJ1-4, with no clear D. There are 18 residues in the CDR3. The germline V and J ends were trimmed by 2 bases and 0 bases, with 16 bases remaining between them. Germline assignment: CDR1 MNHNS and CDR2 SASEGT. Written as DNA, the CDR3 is TGTGCCAGCAGTGAATCCAAAAATACCCACGCAACTAATGAAAAACTGTTTTTT. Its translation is CASSESKNTHATNEKLFF.

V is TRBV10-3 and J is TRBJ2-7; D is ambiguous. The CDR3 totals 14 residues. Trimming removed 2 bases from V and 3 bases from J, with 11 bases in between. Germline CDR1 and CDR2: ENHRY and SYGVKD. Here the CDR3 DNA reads TGTGCCATCAGTGAGAGGGCGGAAAACTACGAGCAGTACTTC. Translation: CAISERAENYEQYF.

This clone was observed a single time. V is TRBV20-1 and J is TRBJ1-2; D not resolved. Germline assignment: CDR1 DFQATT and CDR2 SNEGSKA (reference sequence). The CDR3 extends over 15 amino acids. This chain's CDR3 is CSASRPRPRVTDYTF. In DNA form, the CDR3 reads TGCAGCGCCAGTAGACCTCGCCCACGGGTAACGGACTACACCTTC.

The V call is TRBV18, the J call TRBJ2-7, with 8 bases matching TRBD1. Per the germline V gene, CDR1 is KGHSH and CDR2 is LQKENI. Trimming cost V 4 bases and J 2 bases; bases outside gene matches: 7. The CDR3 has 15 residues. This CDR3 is CASSLERDRPYEQYF. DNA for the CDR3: TGTGCCAGCTCACTCGAAAGGGACAGGCCCTACGAGCAGTACTTC.

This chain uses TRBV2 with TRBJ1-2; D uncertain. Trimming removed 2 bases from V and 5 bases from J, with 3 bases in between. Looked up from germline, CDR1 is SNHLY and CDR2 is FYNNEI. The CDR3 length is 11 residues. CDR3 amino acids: CASSELYGYTF. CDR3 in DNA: TGTGCCAGCAGTGAACTGTATGGCTACACCTTC.

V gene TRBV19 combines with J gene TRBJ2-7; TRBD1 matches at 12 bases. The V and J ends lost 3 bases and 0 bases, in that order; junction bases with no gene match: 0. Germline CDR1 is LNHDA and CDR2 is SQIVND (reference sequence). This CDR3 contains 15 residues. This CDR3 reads CASSMGQGASYEQYF. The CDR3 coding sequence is TGTGCCAGTAGTATGGGACAGGGGGCCTCCTACGAGCAGTACTTC.

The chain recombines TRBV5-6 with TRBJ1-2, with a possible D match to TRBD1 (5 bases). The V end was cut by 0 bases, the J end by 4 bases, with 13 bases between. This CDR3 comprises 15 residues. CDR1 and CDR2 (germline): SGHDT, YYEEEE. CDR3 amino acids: CASSLASPGIYGYTF. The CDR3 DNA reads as TGTGCCAGCAGCTTGGCCAGTCCAGGGATCTATGGCTACACCTTC. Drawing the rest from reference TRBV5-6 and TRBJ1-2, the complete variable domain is DAGVTQSPTHLIKTRGQQVTLRCSPKSGHDTVSWYQQALGQGPQFIFQYYEEEERQRGNFPDRFSGHQFPNYSSELNVNALLLGDSALYLCASSLASPGIYGYTFGSGTRLTVV.

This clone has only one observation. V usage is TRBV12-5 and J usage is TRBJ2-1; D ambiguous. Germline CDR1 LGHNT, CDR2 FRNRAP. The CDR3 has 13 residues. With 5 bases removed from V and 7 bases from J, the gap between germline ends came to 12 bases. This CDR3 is CASGVWGRNEQFF. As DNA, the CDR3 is TGTGCTAGTGGTGTATGGGGTCGGAATGAGCAGTTCTTC.

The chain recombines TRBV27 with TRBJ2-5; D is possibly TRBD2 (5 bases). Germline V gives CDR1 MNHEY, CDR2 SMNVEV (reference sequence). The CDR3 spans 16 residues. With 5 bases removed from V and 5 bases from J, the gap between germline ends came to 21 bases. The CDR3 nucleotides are TGTGCCAGCAGTCCCGGCGGCGGGCCGTCGAGCGAGACCCAGTACTTC. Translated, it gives CASSPGGGPSSETQYF.

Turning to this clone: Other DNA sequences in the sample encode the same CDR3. The CDR3: CASSLGGGANVLTF. The CDR3 DNA reads as TGTGCCAGCAGCTTGGGTGGTGGGGCCAACGTCCTGACTTTC. The V gene is TRBV5-6, the J gene TRBJ2-6; D gene ambiguous. Germline V gene lookup returns CDR1 SGHDT and CDR2 YYEEEE. The CDR3 covers 14 residues. The V end was cut by 0 bases, the J end by 3 bases, with 4 bases between.